Listed here are 22 T cell receptor beta chains from one sample, sequenced in a study of cytomegalovirus exposure and HLA in healthy donors (dated by TCRdb to about 2017). Receptor libraries were prepared by the immunoSEQ multiplex PCR assay. A mixture of 60 forward primers for TCR Vbeta segments and 13 reverse primers for TCR Jbeta segments was used in the multiplex PCR. TCRdb obtained this table from immuneACCESS and retained in-frame rearrangements with V and J assigned. These tables miss some clones; where compared with another copy, unresolved V genes account for less than half of the shortfall, and the remainder is unexplained. Across this sample there are approximately 190,000 clones, with about four fifths seen only once. The leading ten clones occupy 2% to 3% of the sample. Sequencing was performed on PBMCs. These receptors came from a woman aged 45-60 years in good health and CMV-seropositive.

The CDR3 DNA reads as TGTGCCAGCAGTTATTACCGGGATAACGAGCAGTACTTC. This sequence encodes CASSYYRDNEQYF. The gene calls are TRBV6-6 and TRBJ2-7; D might be TRBD2 (5 bases). Germline V gene sequence: CDR1 MNHNY, CDR2 SVGAGI (reference sequence). The CDR3 is 13 residues long. Deletions cut 3 bases from V and 5 bases from J, with 11 bases between.

This clone was seen a single time. The junction departs from the called germline gene at one end, perhaps through a read error. The chain uses TRBV5-4 and TRBJ1-5, with 12 bases identical to TRBD1. Per the germline V gene, CDR1 is SGHNT and CDR2 is YYREEE (reference sequence). This CDR3 is built from 15 residues. The CDR3 spells CASSQGTGGGQPQHF. DNA for the CDR3: TGCGCCAGCAGCCAAGGGACAGGGGGCGGGCAGCCCCAGCATTTT.

The gene calls are TRBV4-3 and TRBJ2-3, with 7 nucleotides matching TRBD2. The CDR3 length is 14 residues. Germline CDR1 and CDR2: LGHNA and YSLEER. Unmatched junction bases numbered 3, after V lost 1 base and J lost 5 bases. The CDR3 nucleotides are TGCGCCAGCAGCCAAGCGGGGGGAGTAGATACGCAGTATTTT. Translated, it gives CASSQAGGVDTQYF.

This clone was seen more than once but under ten times. The chain couples TRBV6-6 to TRBJ2-2, with D maybe TRBD1 (5 bases). The CDR3 sequence is 16 residues long. Trimming cost V 6 bases and J 4 bases, with 18 bases left between them. Germline values: CDR1 MNHNY, CDR2 SVGAGI (reference sequence). CDR3 in DNA: TGTGCCAGCAGAAACCCAGGGTCTGTCGGCACCGGGGAGCTGTTTTTT. Translating it yields CASRNPGSVGTGELFF.

V gene TRBV6-6 combines with J gene TRBJ1-6; no firm D call. The germline V gene encodes CDR1 MNHNY and CDR2 SVGAGI (reference sequence). V was clipped by 2 bases and J by 8 bases, with 10 bases between them. CDR3 length equals 14 residues. CDR3 region: CASSYDEAYSPLHF. The CDR3 DNA reads TGTGCCAGCAGTTACGACGAGGCCTATTCACCCCTCCACTTT.

This sequence joins TRBV7-9 and TRBJ2-5; the D gene is possibly TRBD1 (5 bases). The CDR3 spans 14 residues. V dropped 3 bases and J dropped 5 bases, with 13 bases sitting between them. From germline, CDR1 is SEHNR and CDR2 FQNEAQ (reference sequence). CDR3 sequence: CASSFAGAQETQYF. The CDR3 DNA is TGTGCCAGCAGCTTCGCTGGGGCACAGGAGACCCAGTACTTC.

The sample holds one count of this clone. The rearrangement joins TRBV4-1 to TRBJ2-5; the match to TRBD2 covers 10 bases. The end of the DNA aligns better with TRBJ2-7, so the J call may be wrong. Germline V lookup: CDR1 MGHRA, CDR2 YSYEKL. The CDR3 has 14 residues. The CDR3: CASSHLAGDYEQYF. CDR3 bases: TGCGCCAGCAGCCACCTAGCGGGGGACTACGAGCAGTACTTC.

The V gene is TRBV19, the J gene TRBJ2-3; 9 bases fit TRBD1. The V and J ends lost 6 bases and 2 bases, in that order; junction bases with no gene match: 6. The V gene's germline CDR1 is LNHDA and CDR2 SQIVND (reference sequence). This CDR3 has 15 amino acids. The CDR3 DNA reads TGTGCCAGTAGAGCGACAGGGGGTCTCACAGATACGCAGTATTTT. Protein: CASRATGGLTDTQYF.

The rearrangement links TRBV4-3 to TRBJ1-4, with D maybe TRBD1 (5 bases). Trimming shortened V by 1 base and J by 8 bases, and 14 bases separated the two germline ends. Germline-derived CDR1 and CDR2 are LGHNA and YSLEER. The CDR3 spans 15 residues. CDR3 region: CASSQAIPTAEKLFF. CDR3 coding DNA: TGCGCCAGCAGCCAAGCTATTCCGACAGCCGAAAAACTGTTTTTT.

This chain links TRBV9 with TRBJ2-3; D ambiguous. Germline CDR1 reads SGDLS; CDR2 reads YYNGEE. V lost 0 bases and J lost 0, with 8 bases in between. This CDR3 region has 15 residues. This CDR3 is CASSVGGPSTDTQYF. The CDR3 DNA sequence: TGTGCCAGCAGCGTAGGTGGGCCCAGCACAGATACGCAGTATTTT.

The chain links TRBV7-2 to TRBJ2-1, with TRBD1 matching 9 bases. CDR1 and CDR2 from the germline V gene are SGHTA and FQGNSA. V lost 4 bases and J lost 7; bases outside the gene matches: 8. This CDR3 contains 15 residues. The DNA for the CDR3 is TGTGCCAGCAGCTCGCTGGGACAGGGCAGGAATGAGCAGTTCTTC. It translates to CASSSLGQGRNEQFF. Supplemented by reference TRBV7-2 and TRBJ2-1, the full variable domain reads GAGVSQSPSNKVTEKGKDVELRCDPISGHTALYWYRQSLGQGLEFLIYFQGNSAPDKSGLPSDRFSAERTGGSVSTLTIQRTQQEDSAVYLCASSSLGQGRNEQFFGPGTRLTVL.

This clone was observed a few times. CDR3 nucleotides: TGTGCCAGCAGCGTAGACGAGGGTAGTAACTATGGCTACACCTTC. Amino acids: CASSVDEGSNYGYTF. The rearrangement uses TRBV9 and TRBJ1-2; D call uncertain. Deletions cut 0 bases from V and 1 base from J, with 10 bases between. The CDR3 totals 15 residues. CDR1 and CDR2 (germline): SGDLS, YYNGEE. The complete variable domain, with remaining parts taken from reference TRBV9 and TRBJ1-2, reads DSGVTQTPKHLITATGQRVTLRCSPRSGDLSVYWYQQSLDQGLQFLIQYYNGEERAKGNILERFSAQQFPDLHSELNLSSLELGDSALYFCASSVDEGSNYGYTFGSGTRLTVV.

A remark on this clone: One end of the junction does not line up with germline, which may come from a read error. The chain links TRBV4-1 to TRBJ2-7, with 11 bases identical to TRBD1. The CDR3 consists of 16 residues. Germline CDR1 MGHRA, CDR2 YSYEKL. In DNA, the CDR3 is TGCGCCAGCAGCCAAAACGCGGGACAGGGGGTATACCGAGCGGTCTTC. Protein sequence: CASSQNAGQGVYRAVF.

With regard to this clone: An end of the junction does not agree with germline; a read error may underlie this. At the DNA level, this CDR3 is encoded by other sequences in the same sample as well. The chain uses TRBV11-2 and TRBJ1-6, with D hard to call. The CDR3 runs to 13 residues. The V gene's germline CDR1 is SGHAT and CDR2 FQNNGV. The CDR3 DNA follows: TGTGCAAGCAGCTTATCGGTGAATTCCCCCCTCCACTTT. This gives the protein CASSLSVNSPLHF.

J is TRBJ1-6 and V is TRBV10-3; D remains unclear. CDR3 length equals 16 residues. The germline gives CDR1 ENHRY, CDR2 SYGVKD. V was pared by 5 bases and J by 7 bases, with 18 bases between. CDR3 sequence (DNA): TGTGCCATCAGTATTGTTGAGCGGGGAGAGAATTCACCCCTCCACTTT. It specifies CAISIVERGENSPLHF.

The chain carries TRBV21-1 and TRBJ2-2; TRBD2, the D gene given by the table, was not confirmed from the DNA. TRBV21-1 is a pseudogene. The CDR3 totals 15 residues. As DNA, the CDR3 is TGTGCCAATTACCAGGCGGGGGCCGACACCGGGGAGCTGTTTTTT. Its translation is CANYQAGADTGELFF.

This clone was seen more than once but under ten times. CDR3 nucleotides: TGTGCCAGCAGTGAAGGGGGCCGGAATGAAAAACTGTTTTTT. The encoded protein is CASSEGGRNEKLFF. The chain recombines TRBV6-1 with TRBJ1-4; weak D call: TRBD1 (5 bases). The CDR3 covers 14 residues. Trimming left V 1 base short and J 5 bases short, with 8 bases between. Germline V CDR1 and CDR2: MNHNS, SASEGT.

The V gene is TRBV7-9, the J gene TRBJ2-1; tentatively, D is TRBD1 (5 bases). The V and J ends lost 3 bases and 7 bases respectively, with 10 bases between them. There are 13 residues in the CDR3. Germline-derived CDR1 and CDR2 are SEHNR and FQNEAQ (reference sequence). The CDR3 sequence is CASSFPSGNEQFF. DNA for the CDR3: TGTGCCAGCAGCTTCCCATCAGGGAATGAGCAGTTCTTC.

The rearrangement uses TRBV5-1 and TRBJ1-2; TRBD1 is a possible D gene (6 bases). The V gene lost 7 bases and the J gene lost 3 bases, with 13 bases spanning the gap. The germline V gene encodes CDR1 SGHRS and CDR2 YFSETQ. This CDR3 contains 13 residues. For the CDR3, the DNA is TGCGCCAGCGGCGCAGGGGTCGACTATGGCTACACCTTC. This translates into CASGAGVDYGYTF.

CDR3 DNA: TGCGCCAGCAGTCGAAATAGCGGGGACTCCTACGAGCAGTACTTC. Amino acid sequence: CASSRNSGDSYEQYF. The rearrangement links TRBV4-1 to TRBJ2-7; TRBD2 agrees at 8 bases. Germline values: CDR1 MGHRA, CDR2 YSYEKL. There are 15 residues in the CDR3. Trimming cost V 6 bases and J 0 bases; bases outside gene matches: 7.

The V call is TRBV6-1, the J call TRBJ2-3; D possibly corresponds to TRBD1 (6 bases). CDR1 is MNHNS, CDR2 SASEGT, per germline. V was shortened by 7 bases and J by 4 bases, with 12 bases between the two germline ends. The CDR3 runs 13 residues. The CDR3 DNA is TGTGCCAGCAAGACACAGGGCCCAGATACGCAGTATTTT. This encodes CASKTQGPDTQYF.

The V gene is TRBV6-1, the J gene TRBJ1-5, with D tentatively TRBD1 (5 bases). The germline V gene has CDR1 MNHNS and CDR2 SASEGT. The CDR3 consists of 15 residues. Trimming left V 0 bases short and J 7 bases short, with 13 bases between. The CDR3 spells CASSEAGGAEQPQHF. In nucleotides, the CDR3 is TGTGCCAGCAGTGAAGCGGGGGGTGCTGAACAGCCCCAGCATTTT.